Presented here are 28 T cell receptor beta chains from one specimen sequenced in a study of patients and donors after allogeneic stem cell transplantation. MiXCR, applied by TCRdb to the RT-PCR reads, yields one record per CDR3 protein. The sample carries over 9,500 distinct CDR3 sequences, approximately 6.3% recorded once. The material sequenced was blood, either unsorted or a sorted T cell fraction (not recorded which). The receptors originated from a human donor who was either an allogeneic HSCT recipient or a stem cell or donor lymphocyte infusion donor (not recorded which). It is not recorded whose cells these are; they may come from a transplant donor.

The table lists this clonotype with many counts. One end of the junction fails to match germline, which may point to a read error. The V call is TRBV7-7, the J call TRBJ2-5; D gene unclear. Germline V CDR1 and CDR2: SSHAT, FNYEAQ (reference sequence). CDR3 length: 13 amino acids. CDR3 sequence: CASSLNGPGTQYF. The CDR3 DNA reads TGTGCTAGCAGCTTAAATGGCCCCGGGACCCAGTACTTC.

This clonotype was recorded many times. The chain recombines TRBV20-1 with TRBJ2-7; D tentatively fits TRBD1 or TRBD2 (6 bases each). Germline V lookup: CDR1 DFQATT, CDR2 SNEGSKA (reference sequence). V was clipped by 0 bases and J by 6 bases, with 18 bases between them. CDR3 length: 15 residues. The CDR3, as DNA: TGCAGTGCTAGAGATTGGGGGGCTGCCCCCCTCGAGCAGTACTTC. This gives the protein CSARDWGAAPLEQYF.

This clonotype is medium-sized. V usage is TRBV4-3 and J usage is TRBJ1-2, with 9 bases aligning to TRBD1. CDR1 is LGHNA, CDR2 YSLEER, per germline. The CDR3 loop spans 16 amino acids. The V segment lost 0 bases and the J segment 8 bases; nucleotides outside the gene matches: 10. The CDR3 DNA reads as TGCGCCAGCAGCCAAGAGCGGACAGGGGCGTTTGGCGGCTACACCTTC. Translated, it gives CASSQERTGAFGGYTF.

This clonotype showed up many times. One end of the junction does not line up with germline, which may come from a read error. V usage is TRBV20-1 and J usage is TRBJ2-1; TRBD1 or TRBD2 may be the D gene (5 bases each). The CDR3 covers 15 residues. Germline loops: CDR1 DFQATT, CDR2 SNEGSKA (reference sequence). The CDR3 here is CSARGDPSRYNEQFF. In nucleotides, the CDR3 is TGCAGTGCCAGAGGGGACCCGTCCCGGTACAATGAGCAGTTCTTC.

This clonotype was seen many times. The chain couples TRBV6-5 to TRBJ1-1; no reliable D call. In germline, CDR1 is MNHEY, CDR2 SVGAGI. This CDR3 contains 18 residues. The ends were cut back, 0 bases at V and 1 base at J, with 18 bases in the middle. The CDR3 region has the DNA TGTGCCAGCAGTTACTCGATGGGGAGGTGGCGCAGGAACACTGAAGCTTTCTTT. This translates into CASSYSMGRWRRNTEAFF.

This clonotype was counted many times. The chain is built from TRBV12-3 or TRBV12-4 and TRBJ2-7; possible D gene TRBD2, 7 bases. CDR3 length: 13 amino acids. V lost 4 bases to trimming and J lost 5 bases, with 12 bases between them. For the CDR3, the DNA is TGTGCCAGCAGTTACGGGGGGCTGAACGAGCAGTACTTC. It is translated as CASSYGGLNEQYF.

This chain joins TRBV4-1 and TRBJ1-1; 11 nucleotides align to TRBD1. The V segment lost 4 bases and the J segment 7 bases; nucleotides outside the gene matches: 8. The CDR3 covers 15 residues. CDR1 MGHRA and CDR2 YSYEKL come from the germline V gene. CDR3 amino acids: CASSRWTGGEGEAFF. In DNA form, the CDR3 reads TGCGCCAGCAGCCGTTGGACAGGGGGCGAGGGTGAAGCTTTCTTT.

This clonotype was picked up many times. This chain connects TRBV28 to TRBJ2-5; TRBD1 matches at 8 bases. CDR1 and CDR2 from the germline V gene are MDHEN and SYDVKM. The CDR3 totals 13 residues. With V trimmed by 6 bases and J by 12 bases, 12 bases remained unmatched. CDR3 nucleotide sequence: TGTGCCAGCAGCGGACAGGGTGTGATTAAAAAGTACTTC. This sequence encodes CASSGQGVIKKYF. The whole variable domain, filled in from reference TRBV28 and TRBJ2-5, reads DVKVTQSSRYLVKRTGEKVFLECVQDMDHENMFWYRQDPGLGLRLIYFSYDVKMKEKGDIPEGYSVSREKKERFSLILESASTNQTSMYLCASSGQGVIKKYFGPGTRLLVL.

The chain combines TRBV20-1 with TRBJ2-1, with a weak D call TRBD2 (6 bases). The CDR3 runs 13 residues. Per germline, CDR1 DFQATT and CDR2 SNEGSKA (reference sequence). The germline V and J ends were trimmed by 3 bases and 6 bases, with 12 bases remaining between them. The CDR3 protein is CSARGGSGNEQFF. DNA for the CDR3: TGCAGTGCTAGGGGTGGTAGCGGCAATGAGCAGTTCTTC.

This clonotype showed up just a few times. The CDR3 loop reads CASSQARSWMQYF. The CDR3 DNA is TGTGCCAGCAGTCAAGCTAGGAGCTGGATGCAGTATTTT. The rearrangement uses TRBV6-2 or TRBV6-3 and TRBJ2-3; D is unclear. V dropped 5 bases and J dropped 11 bases, with 17 bases sitting between them. The CDR3 extends over 13 amino acids. The V gene's germline CDR1 is MNHEY and CDR2 SVGEGT.

This clonotype is termed medium-sized. This chain's CDR3 is CASSLEGNSPLHF. The DNA for the CDR3 is TGTGCCAGCAGCTTAGAGGGGAATTCACCCCTCCACTTT. V is TRBV11-2 and J is TRBJ1-6; D is ambiguous. CDR3 length equals 13 residues. V lost 0 bases and J lost 7, with 4 bases in between. CDR1 and CDR2 from the germline V gene are SGHAT and FQNNGV.

This clonotype was counted between two and nine times. The chain links TRBV12-3 or TRBV12-4 to TRBJ2-2, with a tentative D call TRBD1 (5 bases). Trimming stripped 2 bases from V and 8 bases from J, with 15 bases between. The CDR3 consists of 15 residues. The CDR3 is CASSLSGSGSGELFF. CDR3 nucleotides: TGTGCCAGCAGTTTAAGTGGGTCAGGGTCGGGGGAGCTGTTTTTT.

The chain combines TRBV25-1 with TRBJ2-6; D gene unclear. The CDR3 is 16 amino acids. Trimming took 3 bases from V and 0 from J, leaving 9 bases between them. From germline, CDR1 is MGHDK and CDR2 SYGVNS. The CDR3 nucleotides are TGTGCCAGCAGTGATTACAGCAGCTCTGGGGCCAACGTCCTGACTTTC. It encodes CASSDYSSSGANVLTF.

This clonotype was detected ten times or more. The V gene is TRBV6-2 or TRBV6-3, the J gene TRBJ2-7; D is perhaps TRBD1 (6 bases). V dropped 6 bases and J dropped 2 bases, with 20 bases sitting between them. CDR3 length: 16 amino acids. From germline, CDR1 is MNHEY and CDR2 SVGEGT. The CDR3 bases are TGTGCCAGCAGACCTCCTACAGGGCTCGAAACCTACGAGCAGTACTTC. Translated, it gives CASRPPTGLETYEQYF.

This clonotype is categorized as medium-sized (0.01 to 0.1%). The CDR3 protein is CASSLVWGTGELFF. The CDR3 DNA reads as TGTGCCAGCAGCTTAGTGTGGGGAACCGGGGAGCTGTTTTTT. The chain recombines TRBV11-2 with TRBJ2-2; D call uncertain. The V end lost 1 base, the J end lost 5 bases, and 8 bases lay between the germline ends. The CDR3 spans 14 residues. The germline V gene has CDR1 SGHAT and CDR2 FQNNGV.

This clonotype has a handful of counts. The chain couples TRBV4-2 to TRBJ2-3, with TRBD2 as a possible D gene (5 bases). Germline CDR1 and CDR2: LGHNA and YNFKEQ. The V end lost 0 bases, the J end lost 2 bases, and 9 bases lay between the germline ends. The CDR3 covers 15 residues. The CDR3 here is CASSQDPGITDTQYF. Written as DNA, the CDR3 is TGTGCCAGCAGCCAAGACCCGGGGATCACAGATACGCAGTATTTT.

By sample fraction, this clonotype is medium-sized. The CDR3 spells CASSGMTGRNTEAFF. CDR3 in DNA: TGTGCCAGCAGCGGGATGACAGGGAGGAACACTGAAGCTTTCTTT. This chain connects TRBV9 to TRBJ1-1, with 7 bases aligning to TRBD1. There are 15 residues in the CDR3. The V segment lost 3 bases and the J segment 1 base; nucleotides outside the gene matches: 6. Germline-derived CDR1 and CDR2 are SGDLS and YYNGEE. The whole variable domain, remainder taken from reference TRBV9 and TRBJ1-1, is DSGVTQTPKHLITATGQRVTLRCSPRSGDLSVYWYQQSLDQGLQFLIQYYNGEERAKGNILERFSAQQFPDLHSELNLSSLELGDSALYFCASSGMTGRNTEAFFGQGTRLTVV.

This clonotype has at least ten counts. This chain connects TRBV3-1 to TRBJ2-1; TRBD2 matches at 11 bases. This CDR3 contains 12 residues. Trimming at V came to 5 bases and at J to 15 bases, leaving 6 bases not matched to a gene. Germline V gives CDR1 LGHDT, CDR2 YNNKEL (reference sequence). CDR3 sequence (DNA): TGTGCCAGCAGCGATCCGGGACTAGCGGCGTTCTTC. Translating gives CASSDPGLAAFF.

The rearrangement links TRBV4-3 to TRBJ2-4; tentatively, D is TRBD1 (5 bases). V dropped 0 bases and J dropped 8 bases, with 17 bases sitting between them. CDR1 is LGHNA, CDR2 YSLEER, per germline. This CDR3 region has 16 residues. CDR3 sequence reads: CASSQDPPGQGDIQYF. DNA for the CDR3: TGCGCCAGCAGCCAAGATCCGCCAGGGCAAGGTGACATTCAGTACTTC.

This clonotype showed up many times. J is TRBJ1-5 and V is TRBV4-2; 8 bases are a match to TRBD1. The ends lost 4 bases at V and 2 bases at J; junction bases unmatched: 10. CDR3 length: 17 amino acids. CDR1 is LGHNA and CDR2 is YNFKEQ in the germline V gene. This CDR3 reads CASSRGQGRGGNQPQHF. The CDR3, as DNA: TGTGCCAGCAGCCGAGGACAGGGTAGGGGTGGCAATCAGCCCCAGCATTTT.

This clonotype ranks as medium-sized. The CDR3 loop is CASSLEALAILTGELFF. The CDR3 DNA follows: TGTGCCAGCAGCTTAGAGGCCCTAGCAATTCTCACCGGGGAGCTGTTTTTT. The genes are TRBV7-2 and TRBJ2-2; perhaps TRBD2 as D (5 bases). This CDR3 spans 17 amino acids. From germline, CDR1 is SGHTA and CDR2 FQGNSA. The germline V and J ends were trimmed by 1 base and 4 bases, with 16 bases remaining between them.

The sample holds a few counts of this clonotype. The chain uses TRBV7-3 and TRBJ2-3, with 11 nucleotides matching TRBD2. From germline, CDR1 is SGHTA and CDR2 FQGTGA. CDR3 size: 15 residues. V was pared by 7 bases and J by 3 bases, with 6 bases of the junction left unmatched. This CDR3 reads CASTRGLAETDTQYF. CDR3 coding DNA: TGTGCCAGCACCCGGGGACTAGCGGAGACAGATACGCAGTATTTT.

This clonotype was found many times. V is TRBV18 and J is TRBJ1-5; D perhaps matches TRBD1 (6 bases). V lost 6 bases and J 3 bases, leaving 21 bases between the germline ends. Germline CDR1 reads KGHSH; CDR2 reads LQKENI. The CDR3 has 17 residues. In nucleotides, the CDR3 is TGTGCCAGCTCCCCCCTCCATTGGGGGGCCCCCAATCAGCCCCAGCATTTT. It codes for CASSPLHWGAPNQPQHF.

In this sample, this clonotype turned up many times. The V gene is TRBV20-1, the J gene TRBJ2-3; possible D gene TRBD2, 6 bases. Germline V gives CDR1 DFQATT, CDR2 SNEGSKA (reference sequence). The CDR3 is made up of 14 amino acids. V lost 1 base and J 5 bases, leaving 13 bases between the germline ends. The CDR3 bases are TGCAGTGCTAGAGTGGGAGGATCCGGAGATACGCAGTATTTT. It yields the protein CSARVGGSGDTQYF.

In its sample, this clonotype is medium-sized (0.01 to 0.1%). The chain combines TRBV25-1 with TRBJ1-4; maybe TRBD1 (6 bases). Per the germline V gene, CDR1 is MGHDK and CDR2 is SYGVNS. The CDR3 runs 17 residues. The ends were cut back, 5 bases at V and 4 bases at J, with 20 bases in the middle. The CDR3 nucleotides are TGTGCCAGCAGTTACTTGGGCCTCAGGGGAGGTAATGAAAAACTGTTTTTT. It codes for CASSYLGLRGGNEKLFF.

CDR3 sequence: CASSAGGYNEQFF. The CDR3 DNA reads TGTGCCAGCTCTGCCGGCGGTTACAATGAGCAGTTCTTC. The J gene is TRBJ2-1, the V gene TRBV18; D is uncertain. Trimming removed 6 bases from V and 4 bases from J, with 10 bases in between. The CDR3 has 13 residues. The germline gives CDR1 KGHSH, CDR2 LQKENI. Drawing the rest from reference TRBV18 and TRBJ2-1, the complete variable domain is NAGVMQNPRHLVRRRGQEARLRCSPMKGHSHVYWYRQLPEEGLKFMVYLQKENIIDESGMPKERFSAEFPKEGPSILRIQQVVRGDSAAYFCASSAGGYNEQFFGPGTRLTVL.

In this sample, this clonotype turned up many times. The V gene is TRBV4-1, the J gene TRBJ2-5, with 14 bases fitting TRBD2. V dropped 4 bases and J dropped 1; count of bases not matched to a gene: 8. CDR3 length: 18 amino acids. CDR1 MGHRA and CDR2 YSYEKL come from the germline V gene. The CDR3 DNA follows: TGCGCCAGCAGCCCGGGACTAGCGGGAGTGGGGCTCCAAGAGACCCAGTACTTC. This gives the protein CASSPGLAGVGLQETQYF.

In its sample, this clonotype was seen a few times. The V and J genes are TRBV20-1 and TRBJ2-5; the match to TRBD2 covers 10 bases. The CDR3 runs to 14 residues. Germline V gene data show CDR1 as DFQATT and CDR2 as SNEGSKA (reference sequence). Unmatched junction bases numbered 7, after V lost 6 bases and J lost 3 bases. The CDR3 DNA reads TGCAGTGCCCAACTAGCGGGGCGCGAAGAGACCCAGTACTTC. This sequence encodes CSAQLAGREETQYF.